The 8 T cell receptor beta chains in this list originate from one sample, sequenced in a study of response to subunit inactivated influenza vaccine. MiXCR was run by TCRdb on the RT-PCR reads, yielding one entry per CDR3 protein. Among 150,000 to 200,000 distinct CDR3 sequences listed, roughly a tenth were seen once. The input for sequencing was non-naive T cells sorted from PBMCs, taken 40 to 50 days after vaccination. These receptors were collected from a man aged 45-65 years who received an inactivated influenza vaccine.

This clonotype was observed a few times. The rearrangement links TRBV7-2 to TRBJ2-2; D remains ambiguous. The CDR3 loop spans 14 amino acids. V lost 5 bases, J lost 1 base, and 8 bases lay in between. The germline gives CDR1 SGHTA, CDR2 FQGNSA. CDR3 in DNA: TGTGCCAGCAGCCCCATGGAGAACACCGGGGAGCTGTTTTTT. Protein: CASSPMENTGELFF.

The chain couples TRBV5-1 to TRBJ1-1; 8 bases match TRBD1. Germline CDR1 SGHRS, CDR2 YFSETQ. V shed 4 bases and J 10 bases; nucleotides not matched to a gene: 6. CDR3 length: 12 residues. The CDR3 here is CASSEDRERAFF. Here the CDR3 DNA reads TGCGCCAGCAGCGAGGACAGGGAGAGAGCTTTCTTT.

The chain couples TRBV6-5 to TRBJ2-7, with 7 bases aligning to TRBD1. The CDR3 runs to 12 residues. CDR1 and CDR2 (germline): MNHEY, SVGAGI. The V and J ends lost 7 bases and 0 bases, in that order; junction bases with no gene match: 0. The CDR3 DNA reads TGTGCCAGCAAGGGGGCCTCCTACGAGCAGTACTTC. It is translated as CASKGASYEQYF.

The chain combines TRBV7-9 with TRBJ2-3, with TRBD2 matching over 11 bases. The germline CDR1 and CDR2 sequences are SEHNR and FQNEAQ (reference sequence). The CDR3 is 14 amino acids. Trimming at V came to 8 bases and at J to 6 bases, leaving 7 bases not matched to a gene. This CDR3 reads CASYIAGGPDTQYF. The DNA of the CDR3 is TGTGCCAGCTATATAGCGGGGGGGCCCGATACGCAGTATTTT.

The chain links TRBV20-1 to TRBJ1-1, with TRBD1 as a possible D gene (6 bases). There are 14 residues in the CDR3. Germline CDR1 DFQATT, CDR2 SNEGSKA (reference sequence). V gave up 6 bases and J gave up 2 bases, with 16 bases separating them. The CDR3 sequence is CSASWGRTNTEAFF. CDR3 coding DNA: TGCAGTGCCTCCTGGGGGCGGACAAACACTGAAGCTTTCTTT.

The sample holds many counts of this clonotype. The chain has TRBV5-6 and TRBJ1-2; D gene unclear. From germline, CDR1 is SGHDT and CDR2 YYEEEE. The ends were cut back, 2 bases at V and 8 bases at J, with 10 bases in the middle. The CDR3 has 12 amino acids. CDR3 nucleotide sequence: TGTGCCAGCAGCTTACCCGAGACAGGCTACACCTTC. Its protein product is CASSLPETGYTF.

This chain links TRBV7-9 with TRBJ2-7, with D unresolved. Germline CDR1 SEHNR, CDR2 FQNEAQ (reference sequence). CDR3 length: 13 residues. The germline V and J ends were trimmed by 4 bases and 1 base, with 8 bases remaining between them. The CDR3 DNA sequence: TGTGCCAGCAGCTCCAGAGGTTCCTACGAGCAGTACTTC. Translation gives CASSSRGSYEQYF.

The sample holds a few counts of this clonotype. The chain joins TRBV6-1 to TRBJ1-1; tentative D call: TRBD1 (6 bases). Germline assignment: CDR1 MNHNS and CDR2 SASEGT. CDR3 length: 15 residues. Trimming removed 1 base from V and 1 base from J, with 10 bases in between. The chain's CDR3 is CASSEEGHRNTEAFF. In nucleotides, the CDR3 is TGTGCCAGCAGTGAAGAGGGACACCGGAACACTGAAGCTTTCTTT.